This T cell receptor (beta chain) was captured by sequencing in a study of blood T cell repertoires in COVID-19. About the study: The United States, Italy and Spain supplied acute and convalescent COVID-19 samples.

Participant ages covered about 18 to 95 years across 20 to 30 US areas. Donors were grouped by their self-reported clinical history. Original handling: Reference gene primers were amplified, and this amplification served to estimate nucleated cell counts. Method: immunoSEQ multiplex PCR; TCRdb's copy keeps in-frame clones and lacks some. The V and J calls and clone size are taken from that table; D and trimming were inferred from the DNA. The data show roughly 290,000 clones, nearly 90% seen once. The TCR originated in a woman younger than 30 with acute COVID-19. The sample comprised PBMCs or T cells enriched from blood (not recorded which).

DNA for the CDR3: TGTGCCAGCAATTACAGGGGCACCGGGGAGCTGTTTTTT. Protein: CASNYRGTGELFF. V is TRBV27 and J is TRBJ2-2, with 7 positions matching TRBD1. J lost 4 bases, V lost 7 bases, and 3 bases had no gene match. Germline values: CDR1 MNHEY, CDR2 SMNVEV (reference sequence). The CDR3 totals 13 residues.